These 14 T cell receptor beta chains share one sample of origin, sequenced in a study of Ad26.COV2.S vaccination and SARS-CoV-2 variants. The treatment here: 15 to 20 received Ad26.COV2.S at low or high dose, single or two shots; about 5 received placebo; per-sample allocation not given. Following the first vaccine or placebo injection, samples were taken on day 63. Measured with immunoSEQ multiplex PCR; TCRdb has only the in-frame clones, and not every one. The sample lists over 400,000 clones; roughly 90% were seen once. Sequences were derived from peripheral blood, sampled in a trial of Ad26.COV2.S vaccine versus placebo. The receptor set was obtained from a person between 18 and 60 years old who received the Ad26.COV2.S COVID-19 vaccine or a placebo.

The chain uses TRBV6-5 and TRBJ1-3, with D possibly matching TRBD1 (5 bases). There are 12 residues in the CDR3. The V gene lost 10 bases and the J gene lost 1 base, with 8 bases spanning the gap. The V gene's germline CDR1 is MNHEY and CDR2 SVGAGI. The CDR3 loop is CATRTSGNTIYF. The CDR3 DNA reads as TGTGCCACCCGGACATCTGGAAACACCATATATTTT.

The rearrangement links TRBV5-5 to TRBJ2-7, with TRBD1 matching over 8 bases. The CDR3 consists of 14 residues. V gave up 3 bases and J gave up 1 base; unmatched junction bases: 3. Germline CDR1 reads SGHKS; CDR2 reads YYEKEE (reference sequence). Here the CDR3 reads CASSSDRGSYEQYF. The CDR3 DNA follows: TGTGCCAGCAGCTCCGACAGGGGATCCTACGAGCAGTACTTC.

This chain uses TRBV2 with TRBJ1-1, with TRBD1 identical over 8 bases. In germline, CDR1 is SNHLY, CDR2 FYNNEI. With 2 bases clipped from V and 1 base from J, the junction kept 9 bases outside the gene matches. The CDR3 has 17 residues. In nucleotides, the CDR3 is TGTGCCAGCAGTGAATGGGCAGGGGGCTACCAGAACACTGAAGCTTTCTTT. This translates into CASSEWAGGYQNTEAFF.

The V gene is TRBV12-3 or TRBV12-4, the J gene TRBJ1-1; D ambiguous. Deletions cut 3 bases from V and 8 bases from J, with 10 bases between. The CDR3 spans 12 residues. CDR3 DNA sequence: TGTGCCAGCAGTTTGACGGTAGGGGAAGCTTTCTTT. It encodes CASSLTVGEAFF.

This clone was seen only once. V is TRBV6-5 and J is TRBJ1-1; the D gene is possibly TRBD1 (6 bases). The CDR3 runs to 13 residues. V shed 6 bases and J shed 8 bases, with 16 bases lying between them. CDR1 is MNHEY and CDR2 is SVGAGI in the germline V gene. The DNA of the CDR3 is TGTGCCAGCAGCCGAGACAGGCTAGAGGAAGCTTTCTTT. Translated, it gives CASSRDRLEEAFF.

A note on this clone: This CDR3 is also generated by other DNA sequences in the sample. The J gene is TRBJ1-5, the V gene TRBV7-2; no reliable D call. Germline CDR1 and CDR2: SGHTA and FQGNSA. Trimming cost V 5 bases and J 4 bases, with 12 bases left between them. CDR3 length: 14 amino acids. CDR3 sequence: CASSPRPGNQPQHF. The CDR3 DNA follows: TGTGCCAGCAGCCCCCGTCCGGGTAATCAGCCCCAGCATTTT. The variable domain in full, completed from reference TRBV7-2 and TRBJ1-5, reads GAGVSQSPSNKVTEKGKDVELRCDPISGHTALYWYRQSLGQGLEFLIYFQGNSAPDKSGLPSDRFSAERTGGSVSTLTIQRTQQEDSAVYLCASSPRPGNQPQHFGDGTRLSIL.

The chain combines TRBV5-6 with TRBJ1-3; D unresolved. Trimming removed 4 bases from V and 0 bases from J, with 17 bases in between. CDR3 length equals 17 residues. Germline CDR1 is SGHDT and CDR2 is YYEEEE. The CDR3 DNA is TGTGCCAGCAGCACCGACGTGGATTTTCGCTCTGGAAACACCATATATTTT. This encodes CASSTDVDFRSGNTIYF.

On this clone itself: Mismatch with germline at one junction end may stem from a read error. The CDR3 is CASSPDTKEKLFF. CDR3 nucleotide sequence: TGTGCCAGCAGCCCGGACACTAAAGAAAAACTGTTTTTT. The chain recombines TRBV5-4 with TRBJ1-4; D possibly corresponds to TRBD1 (5 bases). Germline-derived CDR1 and CDR2 are SGHNT and YYREEE (reference sequence). This CDR3 spans 13 amino acids.

The chain combines TRBV28 with TRBJ2-3; D perhaps matches TRBD1 (5 bases). V was clipped by 7 bases and J by 1 base, with 18 bases between them. CDR1 is MDHEN and CDR2 is SYDVKM in the germline V gene. This CDR3 is 16 amino acids long. The CDR3 nucleotides read TGTGCCAGCATCCCTGCCTTTCTAGGGGGCACAGATACGCAGTATTTT. Residues: CASIPAFLGGTDTQYF.

This chain joins TRBV5-4 and TRBJ2-2; TRBD1 matches 7 bases. The germline V gene has CDR1 SGHNT and CDR2 YYREEE (reference sequence). V lost 6 bases and J lost 6; bases outside the gene matches: 8. This CDR3 comprises 14 residues. CDR3 amino acids: CASTRQGGPGELFF. Written as DNA, the CDR3 is TGTGCCAGCACCCGACAGGGTGGGCCCGGGGAGCTGTTTTTT.

This clone was recorded once. This chain uses TRBV6-5 with TRBJ2-1; 8 nucleotides line up with TRBD2. Per germline, CDR1 MNHEY and CDR2 SVGAGI. This CDR3 contains 14 residues. The junction had 9 bases not matched to a gene; V was cut back by 7 bases and J by 7 bases. CDR3 DNA sequence: TGTGCCAGCAATGGACTAGCAGGGCGGAATGAGCAGTTCTTC. Amino acids: CASNGLAGRNEQFF.

The chain employs TRBV7-9 and TRBJ2-7; D ambiguous. V shed 5 bases and J shed 6 bases, with 8 bases lying between them. The germline V gene encodes CDR1 SEHNR and CDR2 FQNEAQ (reference sequence). This CDR3 is 11 amino acids long. CDR3 bases: TGTGCCAGCAGCCCTATCGGCGAGCAGTACTTC. Protein product: CASSPIGEQYF.

Written as DNA, the CDR3 is TGTGCCAGCTCGCTCGGGGGACCTAACACTGAAGCTTTCTTT. This translates into CASSLGGPNTEAFF. The V gene is TRBV18, the J gene TRBJ1-1, with D tentatively TRBD1 (5 bases). There are 14 residues in the CDR3. V lost 6 bases and J 2 bases, leaving 13 bases between the germline ends. The germline V gene encodes CDR1 KGHSH and CDR2 LQKENI.

The chain combines TRBV15 with TRBJ2-1; TRBD2 matches at 11 bases. Per germline, CDR1 LNHNV and CDR2 YYDKDF (reference sequence). With 4 bases clipped from V and 4 bases from J, the junction kept 3 bases outside the gene matches. The CDR3 length is 15 residues. The CDR3 reads CATSMTSGVYNEQFF. The CDR3 nucleotides read TGTGCCACCAGCATGACTAGCGGGGTATACAATGAGCAGTTCTTC.